This T cell receptor beta chain is drawn from a study of T cell responses to AZD1222 COVID-19 vaccine (dated by TCRdb to the early 2020s). With regard to the full study: A total of 230 to 250 trial participants underwent TCR sequencing, of whom about 210 received two doses of AZD1222 and around 26 received two doses of the MenACWY control vaccine. Enrollment into the trials was organized by age into subgroups of 18-55, 56-69 and 70-plus years, and those subgroups contained about 150, 27 and 61 TCR-sequenced participants, respectively.

The CDR3 regions of human TCRbeta chains were analyzed by immunosequencing. Per the original workflow: Repertoire TCRs were checked for matches against a reference library of SARS-CoV-2-specific TCRs that had been generated using the MIRA antigen-specificity platform. Breadth was defined as the fraction of unique TCRs that were SARS-CoV-2-associated, and depth was defined as the fraction of total T cells that were SARS-CoV-2-associated. Using the MIRA data, each spike-specific TCR was assigned both to the spike region to which the TCR was reactive and to a CD4 or CD8 class. Log10-transformed breadth and depth values were compared by one-way ANOVA with Sidak's multiple comparisons tests. TCRdb's version of the immuneACCESS table is confined to in-frame rearrangements and falls short of the full clone set. An unresolved V gene accounts for under half of the shortfall where checked; the remainder is of unknown origin. That table is the source of V, J and clone size, and D and trimming were worked out from the DNA. For this sample the table gives 65,000 to 90,000 clones, of which 89% were detected only once. The biggest ten clones account for 7.5% to 10% of the sample.

The CDR3 has 11 amino acids, counting the end cysteine and phenylalanine. The entry retains the CDR3 DNA only, 33 bases that are in frame from base 1. V is cut by 5 bases and J by 4 bases, and the space between the germline ends is 4 bases. CDR1 MNHEY and CDR2 SVGEGT were looked up in the germline V gene. In the paper's terms, the time point label means: about 28 days (+/-7) after the second vaccine dose. Because spike-specific TCR depth and breadth did not differ between the two schedules, AZD1222 recipients who got a second dose at roughly 4 weeks were pooled with those who got a second dose at roughly 12 weeks. The vaccinee samples were drawn from two UK trials, COV001 and COV002, one of which was a single-blind randomized controlled phase 2/3 trial testing AZD1222 (ChAdOx1 nCoV-19) in healthy adults. Trial participant PBMC samples were collected at day 0 and day 28 after the second dose for TCRbeta chain sequencing.

General study outcomes and caveats: Participants were mostly white British, with more females than males. The authors suggested clonal diversity may have been underestimated. Reportedly, almost half of the unique spike-specific TCRs recognized epitopes lying outside the regions that are mutated in the B.1.351 and B.1.1.7 variants. Because no samples from the day 14 peak response were available, repertoires could be characterized only after the peak T cell response. CD4 TCRs associated with the vaccine covered the entire spike protein, and the dominant responses were in regions 160-218 and 743-854. After two AZD1222 doses, both the breadth and the depth of spike-specific TCRs were significantly higher than at day 0 and than in MenACWY recipients. Conclusions about previously exposed vaccinees are limited because only five to seven AZD1222 recipients were SARS-CoV-2 seropositive at baseline. In the small 56-69-year group, the increase in depth fell short of significance, most likely because of low power.

In regard to this clone: Its antigen remains undetermined. Base qualities are not recorded, but no much larger clone differs from it by a single base.

This clonotype was obtained from an adult who received the AZD1222 COVID-19 vaccine. This specimen consisted of peripheral blood, obtained 28 days after the second AZD1222 dose. The chain joins TRBV6-2 or TRBV6-3 to TRBJ2-3, with no confident D gene call. The DNA reads as follows: TGTGCCAGCAGTAGCGCAGATACGCAGTATTTT. Its translation reads: CASSSADTQYF.